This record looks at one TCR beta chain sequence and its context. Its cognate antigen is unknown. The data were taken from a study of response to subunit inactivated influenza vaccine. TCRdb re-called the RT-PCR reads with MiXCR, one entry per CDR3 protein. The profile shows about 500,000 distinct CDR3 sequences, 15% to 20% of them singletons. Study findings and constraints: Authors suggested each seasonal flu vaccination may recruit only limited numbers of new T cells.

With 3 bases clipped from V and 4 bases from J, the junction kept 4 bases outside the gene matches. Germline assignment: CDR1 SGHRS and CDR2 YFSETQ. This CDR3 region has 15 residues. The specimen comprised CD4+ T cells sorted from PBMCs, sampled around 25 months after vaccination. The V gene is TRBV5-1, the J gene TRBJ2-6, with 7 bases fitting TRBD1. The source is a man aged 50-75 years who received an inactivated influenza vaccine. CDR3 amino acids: CASSSTGAGANVLTF. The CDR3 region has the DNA TGCGCCAGCAGCTCTACAGGGGCCGGGGCCAACGTCCTGACTTTC.